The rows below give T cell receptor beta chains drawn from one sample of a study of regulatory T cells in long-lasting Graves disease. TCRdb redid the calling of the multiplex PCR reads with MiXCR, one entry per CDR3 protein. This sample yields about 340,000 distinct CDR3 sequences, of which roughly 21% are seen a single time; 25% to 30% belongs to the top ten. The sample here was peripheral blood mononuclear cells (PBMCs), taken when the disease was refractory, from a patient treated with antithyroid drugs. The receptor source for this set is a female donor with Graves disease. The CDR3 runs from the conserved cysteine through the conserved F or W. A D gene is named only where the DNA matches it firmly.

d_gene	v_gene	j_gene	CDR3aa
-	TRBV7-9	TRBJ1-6	CASSFAGTLASPLHF
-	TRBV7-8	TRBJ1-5	CASRLTGKELNQPQHF
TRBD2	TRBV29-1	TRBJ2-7	CSVDGLADHYEQYF
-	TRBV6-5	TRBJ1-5	CASSYTGVGNQPQHF
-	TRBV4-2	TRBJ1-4	CASSQGGAGVREKLFF
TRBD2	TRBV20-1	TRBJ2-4	CSARIRGSKILTVQYF
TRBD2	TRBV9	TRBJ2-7	CASSPLAGEGPEQYF
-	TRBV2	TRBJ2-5	CASIPNDGLQETQYF
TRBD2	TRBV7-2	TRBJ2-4	CASSLGLAGGIAKNIQYF
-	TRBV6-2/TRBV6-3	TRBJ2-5	CASSYTLTVPQETQYF
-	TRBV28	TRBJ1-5	CASSRNWGANQPQHF
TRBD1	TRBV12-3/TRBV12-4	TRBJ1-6	CASSWETGSSPLHF
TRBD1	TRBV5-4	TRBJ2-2	CASSNQGARAGELFF
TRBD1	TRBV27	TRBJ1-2	CASSTTGGASPYGYTF
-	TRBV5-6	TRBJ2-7	CASSLAGNNEQYF
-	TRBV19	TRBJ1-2	CASTTTQGSNYGYTF
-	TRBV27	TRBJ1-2	CASSFRRASLYGYTF
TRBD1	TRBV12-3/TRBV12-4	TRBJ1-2	CASSLADWDRGYGYTF
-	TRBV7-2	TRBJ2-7	CASSFSAGASYEQYF
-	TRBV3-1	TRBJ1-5	CASSSRGVDQPQHF
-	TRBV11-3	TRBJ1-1	CASSGPKNTEAFF
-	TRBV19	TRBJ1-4	CASSKRIQTAEKLFF
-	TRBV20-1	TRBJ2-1	CSALARGGRRSYNEQFF
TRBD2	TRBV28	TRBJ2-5	CASSFWAGVSGETQYF
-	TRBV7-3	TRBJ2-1	CASSLRDPEGYNEQFF
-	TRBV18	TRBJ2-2	CASSPLVGGTGELFF
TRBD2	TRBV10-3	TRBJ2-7	CATGLAGGGEQYF
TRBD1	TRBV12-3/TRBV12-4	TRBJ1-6	CASSLDRVVSPLHF
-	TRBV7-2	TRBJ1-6	CASSPVSSYNSPLHF
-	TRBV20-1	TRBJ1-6	CSARTSREYNSPLHF
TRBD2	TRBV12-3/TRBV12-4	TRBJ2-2	CASRASGTSQGELFF
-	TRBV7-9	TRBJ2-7	CASSLTGPRGGEQYF
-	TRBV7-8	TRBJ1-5	CASSLGRQAVQPQHF
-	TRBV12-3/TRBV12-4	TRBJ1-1	CASSKGGNTEAFF
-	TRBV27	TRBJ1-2	CASSSRVDYGYTF
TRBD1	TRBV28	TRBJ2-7	CASSIRGRSYEQYF
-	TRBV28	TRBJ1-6	CASSLSGARSPLHF
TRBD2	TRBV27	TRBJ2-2	CASSGLAGGLTGELFF
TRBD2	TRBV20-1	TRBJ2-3	CSASPGTSGTSTDTQYF
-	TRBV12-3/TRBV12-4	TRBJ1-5	CASSLASGWGNQPQHF
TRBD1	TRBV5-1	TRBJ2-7	CASSLGTGGGREQYF
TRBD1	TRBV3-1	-	CASSQMGQPSGLGQFF
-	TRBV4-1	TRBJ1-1	CASSQERTSTEAFF
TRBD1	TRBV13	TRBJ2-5	CASSSWTGVETQYF
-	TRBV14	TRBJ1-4	CASSHRVEKLFF
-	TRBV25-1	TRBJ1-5	CASSEGSGTNQPQHF
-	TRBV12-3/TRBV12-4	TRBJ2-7	CASSSIQTGQYF
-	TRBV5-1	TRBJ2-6	CASSAGHNSGANVLTF
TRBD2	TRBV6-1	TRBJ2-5	CASSHPSMGTSIRTQCF